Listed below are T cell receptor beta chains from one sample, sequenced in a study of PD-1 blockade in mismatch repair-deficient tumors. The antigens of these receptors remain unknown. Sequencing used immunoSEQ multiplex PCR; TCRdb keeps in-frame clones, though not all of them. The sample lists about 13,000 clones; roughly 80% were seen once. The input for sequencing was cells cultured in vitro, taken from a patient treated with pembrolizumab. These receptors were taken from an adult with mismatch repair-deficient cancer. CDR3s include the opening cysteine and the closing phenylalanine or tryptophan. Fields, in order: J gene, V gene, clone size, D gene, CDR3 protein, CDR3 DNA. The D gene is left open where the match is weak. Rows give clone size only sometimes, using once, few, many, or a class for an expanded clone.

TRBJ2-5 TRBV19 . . CASSAGQAETQYF TGTGCCAGTAGTGCGGGGCAAGCGGAGACCCAGTACTTC
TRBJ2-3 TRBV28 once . CASSLAPPLLAQYF TGTGCCAGCAGTTTAGCCCCACCTCTACTGGCGCAGTATTTT
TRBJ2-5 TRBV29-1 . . CSSWGPRETQYF TGCAGCTCCTGGGGCCCAAGGGAGACCCAGTACTTC
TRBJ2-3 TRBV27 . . CASSLERPRDTQYF TGTGCCAGCAGTTTGGAGCGCCCCCGGGATACGCAGTATTTT
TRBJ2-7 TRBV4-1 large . CASSPGLANTYEQYF TGCGCCAGCAGCCCAGGCCTGGCGAACACCTACGAGCAGTACTTC
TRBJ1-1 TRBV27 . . CASSWGRVNTEAFF TGTGCCAGCAGTTGGGGACGGGTAAACACTGAAGCTTTCTTT
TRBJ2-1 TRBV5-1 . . CASSLASLASYNEQFF TGCGCCAGCAGCTTGGCGAGTCTCGCGTCCTACAATGAGCAGTTCTTC
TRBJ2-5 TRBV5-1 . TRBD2 CASSLGALAGGRETQYF TGCGCCAGCAGCTTGGGGGCCTTAGCGGGAGGACGGGAGACCCAGTACTTC
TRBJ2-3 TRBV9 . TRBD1 CASSPGQELSDTQYF TGTGCCAGCAGCCCAGGACAGGAACTGTCAGATACGCAGTATTTT
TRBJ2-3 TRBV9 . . CASSVGFTDTQYF TGTGCCAGCAGCGTAGGCTTCACAGATACGCAGTATTTT
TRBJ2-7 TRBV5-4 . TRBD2 CASSPPLADSYEQYF TGTGCCAGCAGCCCTCCACTAGCGGACTCCTACGAGCAGTACTTC
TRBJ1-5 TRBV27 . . CASSFGQPQHF TGTGCCAGCAGTTTCGGCCAGCCCCAGCATTTT
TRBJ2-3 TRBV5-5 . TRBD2 CASSGRASDTQYF TGTGCCAGTAGCGGGAGGGCATCAGATACGCAGTATTTT
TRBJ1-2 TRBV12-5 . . CASGLVTTGGYGYTF TGTGCTAGTGGTTTGGTAACGACAGGAGGATATGGCTACACCTTC
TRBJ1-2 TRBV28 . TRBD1 CASSSLGTGVVYGYTF TGTGCCAGCAGTTCCCTAGGTACAGGGGTTGTCTATGGCTACACCTTC
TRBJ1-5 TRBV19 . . CASSIIWGGSNQPQHF TGTGCCAGTAGTATCATATGGGGGGGGAGCAATCAGCCCCAGCATTTT
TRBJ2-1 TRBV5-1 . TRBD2 CASSLEAGGGYNEQFF TGCGCCAGCAGCTTGGAGGCGGGAGGGGGCTACAATGAGCAGTTCTTC
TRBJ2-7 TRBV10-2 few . CASSDEGSEQYF TGCGCCAGCAGTGACGAGGGGAGCGAGCAGTACTTC
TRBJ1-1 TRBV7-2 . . CASSLLTGNTEAFF TGTGCCAGCAGCTTACTTACAGGGAACACTGAAGCTTTCTTT
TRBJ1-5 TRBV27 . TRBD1 CASSGQGNQPQHF TGTGCCAGCAGCGGACAGGGGAATCAGCCCCAGCATTTT
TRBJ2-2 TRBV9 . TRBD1 CASSTRTGATGELFF TGTGCCAGCAGCACCCGGACAGGGGCCACCGGGGAGCTGTTTTTT
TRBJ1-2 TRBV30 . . CAWSVSGGGGYTF TGTGCCTGGAGTGTAAGCGGAGGGGGTGGCTACACCTTC
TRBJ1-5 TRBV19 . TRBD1 CASSKAQGAGNQPQHF TGTGCCAGTAGTAAAGCACAGGGGGCTGGCAATCAGCCCCAGCATTTT
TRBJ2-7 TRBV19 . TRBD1 CASSPTGRLYEQYF TGTGCCAGTAGCCCGACAGGGCGACTCTACGAGCAGTACTTC
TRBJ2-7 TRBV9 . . CASSPRGGLTGIYEQYF TGTGCCAGCAGCCCGCGAGGTGGACTGACTGGAATCTACGAGCAGTACTTC
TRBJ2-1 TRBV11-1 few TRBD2 CASSPGTSGTYNEQFF TGTGCCAGCAGCCCCGGGACTAGCGGAACCTACAATGAGCAGTTCTTC
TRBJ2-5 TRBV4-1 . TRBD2 CASSQVPGRAKGTQYF TGCGCCAGCAGCCAAGTCCCCGGGAGGGCCAAGGGGACCCAGTACTTC
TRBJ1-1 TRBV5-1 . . CASSLLTENTEAFF TGCGCCAGCAGCTTGTTGACGGAGAACACTGAAGCTTTCTTT
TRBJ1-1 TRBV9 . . CASSVVPSGDEAFF TGTGCCAGCAGCGTAGTCCCGTCAGGGGATGAAGCTTTCTTT
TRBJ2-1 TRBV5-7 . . CASSLFPRDEQFF TGTGCCAGCAGCTTGTTCCCCAGGGATGAGCAGTTCTTC
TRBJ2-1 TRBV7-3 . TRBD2 CASSPPGTSGRGEQFF TGTGCCAGCAGCCCCCCAGGGACTAGCGGGAGAGGTGAGCAGTTCTTC
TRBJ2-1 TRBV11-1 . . CASSLAYRAEQFF TGTGCCAGCAGCTTAGCGTACCGGGCCGAGCAGTTCTTC
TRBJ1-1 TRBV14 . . CASSHSRNTEAFF TGTGCCAGCAGCCATTCCAGGAACACTGAAGCTTTCTTT